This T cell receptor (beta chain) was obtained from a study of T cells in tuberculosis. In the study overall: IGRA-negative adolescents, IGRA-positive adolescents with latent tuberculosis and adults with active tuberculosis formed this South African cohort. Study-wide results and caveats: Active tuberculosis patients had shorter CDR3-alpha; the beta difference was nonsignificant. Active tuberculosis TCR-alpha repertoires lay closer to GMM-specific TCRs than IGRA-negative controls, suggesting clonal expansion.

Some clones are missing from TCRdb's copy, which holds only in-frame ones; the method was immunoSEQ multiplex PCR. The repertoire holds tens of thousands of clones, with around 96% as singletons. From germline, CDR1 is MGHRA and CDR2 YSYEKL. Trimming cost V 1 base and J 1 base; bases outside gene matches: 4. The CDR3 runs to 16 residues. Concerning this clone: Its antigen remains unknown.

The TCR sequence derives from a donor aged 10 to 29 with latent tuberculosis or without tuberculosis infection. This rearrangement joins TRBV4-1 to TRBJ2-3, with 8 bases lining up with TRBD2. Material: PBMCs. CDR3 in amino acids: CASSQGAGGGTDTQYF. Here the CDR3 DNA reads TGCGCCAGCAGCCAAGGGGCGGGGGGAGGCACAGATACGCAGTATTTT.